One sample yielded the 29 T cell receptor beta chains listed below, sequenced in a study of radiation and T cells in renal cell carcinoma. Time point noted: blood 4 weeks post-SBRT, at nephrectomy. The treatment: 15 Gy SBRT to primary tumor, nephrectomy 4 weeks later. TCRdb keeps only in-frame clones here, not all; method: immunoSEQ multiplex PCR. The sample has 150,000 to 200,000 clones; about nine tenths are singletons. The sequencing used blood, collected from a patient whose treatment included radiotherapy and nephrectomy. All receptors derive from a woman in her fifties or sixties with renal cell carcinoma.

The chain is built from TRBV5-1 and TRBJ1-1; 7 bases line up with TRBD1. V gave up 7 bases and J gave up 8 bases; unmatched junction bases: 17. Germline CDR1 reads SGHRS; CDR2 reads YFSETQ. The CDR3 consists of 15 residues. The CDR3 loop reads CASQNTGAGVAEAFF. For the CDR3, the DNA is TGCGCCAGCCAAAATACAGGGGCCGGGGTAGCGGAAGCTTTCTTT.

This clone was recorded only once. V gene TRBV7-9 combines with J gene TRBJ1-4; D perhaps matches TRBD1 (6 bases). The length of the CDR3 is 14 residues. V gave up 6 bases and J gave up 6 bases, with 14 bases separating them. The germline V gene has CDR1 SEHNR and CDR2 FQNEAQ (reference sequence). This CDR3 reads CASSRRGGDEKLFF. DNA for the CDR3: TGTGCCAGCAGTCGAAGGGGGGGCGATGAAAAACTGTTTTTT.

The genes are TRBV12-2 and TRBJ2-7; the table's D call, TRBD1, was not checked against the DNA. TRBV12-2 is a pseudogene locus. The CDR3 is made up of 19 amino acids. CDR3 residues: CASRLAFYLRDRGSYEQYF. DNA of the CDR3: TGTGCAAGTCGCTTAGCCTTCTACCTCCGGGACAGGGGATCCTACGAGCAGTACTTC.

In its sample, this clone was seen once. The J gene is TRBJ2-3, the V gene TRBV4-1; tentatively, D is TRBD1 (6 bases). Per the germline V gene, CDR1 is MGHRA and CDR2 is YSYEKL. V lost 1 base to trimming and J lost 3 bases, with 11 bases between them. The CDR3 loop spans 15 amino acids. CDR3: CASSQATGWTDTQYF. In DNA, the CDR3 is TGCGCCAGCAGCCAAGCAACAGGGTGGACAGATACGCAGTATTTT.

The chain couples TRBV30 to TRBJ1-2, with D unresolved. Looked up from germline, CDR1 is GTSNPN and CDR2 is SVGIG (reference sequence). Trimming cost V 0 bases and J 5 bases, with 7 bases left between them. The CDR3 runs 12 residues. The CDR3: CAWSVGQYGYTF. For the CDR3, the DNA is TGTGCCTGGAGTGTCGGGCAGTATGGCTACACCTTC.

The table lists this clone with a count of one. J is TRBJ2-7 and V is TRBV7-6, with 9 nucleotides matching TRBD1. V shed 4 bases and J 2 bases; nucleotides not matched to a gene: 6. CDR1 and CDR2 from the germline V gene are SGHVS and FNYEAQ. The CDR3 is 15 residues long. The CDR3 here is CASSSFRQGAYEQYF. The DNA for the CDR3 is TGTGCCAGCAGCTCCTTTCGACAGGGGGCCTACGAGCAGTACTTC.

The V gene is TRBV4-3, the J gene TRBJ2-1, with 10 bases matching TRBD2. V was pared by 2 bases and J by 4 bases, with 5 bases of the junction left unmatched. Per germline, CDR1 LGHNA and CDR2 YSLEER. CDR3 length: 16 residues. As DNA, the CDR3 is TGCGCCAGCAGCCAAACAGGACTAGCGGAATACAATGAGCAGTTCTTC. This encodes CASSQTGLAEYNEQFF.

The gene calls are TRBV5-8 and TRBJ2-1; 15 nucleotides match TRBD2. J gave up 7 bases and V 5 bases, and 4 bases lay outside the gene matches. The CDR3 length is 15 residues. Germline values: CDR1 SGHTS, CDR2 YDEGEE. The CDR3 sequence: CASSPGTSGGNEQFF. DNA of the CDR3: TGTGCCAGCAGTCCCGGGACTAGCGGGGGGAATGAGCAGTTCTTC.

The V call is TRBV5-1, the J call TRBJ1-4; a weak D match, TRBD1 (5 bases). The CDR3 is 15 residues long. Per germline, CDR1 SGHRS and CDR2 YFSETQ. Trimming took 0 bases from V and 9 from J, leaving 15 bases between them. CDR3 nucleotides: TGCGCCAGCAGCTTGGAGTTAGGGGCCCGCCAAAAACTGTTTTTT. It codes for CASSLELGARQKLFF.

J is TRBJ2-2 and V is TRBV6-5; D possibly corresponds to TRBD2 (5 bases). The germline V gene has CDR1 MNHEY and CDR2 SVGAGI. This CDR3 is 15 amino acids long. V was cut by 4 bases and J by 5 bases, with 14 bases left in between. In DNA form, the CDR3 reads TGTGCCAGCAGTTGGGCTTCCTCGGGGACCGGGGAGCTGTTTTTT. Amino acids: CASSWASSGTGELFF.

Remarks on this clone: The conserved final phenylalanine or tryptophan is absent from the CDR3, which likely points to a read error. No DNA is shown, since the ends of the CDR3 on it are uncertain; the CDR3 is the one TCRdb lists. The rearrangement uses TRBV6-6 and TRBJ1-2. With termini counted, the CDR3 has 16 amino acids. Germline V gene data show CDR1 as MNHNY and CDR2 as SVGAGI (reference sequence). CDR3 sequence reads: CASSYTGTGGMGWLHL.

The CDR3 loop is CASSLAGTENIQYF. In DNA, the CDR3 is TGCGCCAGCAGCTTGGCCGGGACAGAAAACATTCAGTACTTC. The J gene is TRBJ2-4, the V gene TRBV5-1, with 7 bases lining up with TRBD1. This CDR3 has 14 amino acids. The ends lost 0 bases at V and 5 bases at J; junction bases unmatched: 2. Germline CDR1 SGHRS, CDR2 YFSETQ.

The V call is TRBV9, the J call TRBJ1-2; possibly TRBD1 for D (6 bases). The germline gives CDR1 SGDLS, CDR2 YYNGEE. The CDR3 covers 15 residues. V dropped 4 bases and J dropped 1 base, with 14 bases sitting between them. The DNA of the CDR3 is TGTGCCAGCAGCCCATCGGGGGCAATTAACTATGGCTACACCTTC. Residues: CASSPSGAINYGYTF.

V gene TRBV27 combines with J gene TRBJ2-7; weak D call: TRBD1 (6 bases). V dropped 2 bases and J dropped 2 bases, with 19 bases sitting between them. Germline V CDR1 and CDR2: MNHEY, SMNVEV (reference sequence). The CDR3 is made up of 17 amino acids. For the CDR3, the DNA is TGTGCCAGCAGTTTAACTACCCGGACAGCGTCCACCTACGAGCAGTACTTC. It specifies CASSLTTRTASTYEQYF.

The chain joins TRBV5-4 to TRBJ2-3, with 7 nucleotides matching TRBD2. The CDR3 runs 14 residues. V shed 4 bases, J shed 1 base, and the junction held 3 bases outside the gene matches. The germline CDR1 and CDR2 sequences are SGHNT and YYREEE (reference sequence). CDR3 sequence (DNA): TGTGCCAGCAGCCCGGGGGGTCGCACAGATACGCAGTATTTT. Translating gives CASSPGGRTDTQYF.

The CDR3 reads CASSRTGGIETQYF. CDR3 DNA: TGCGCCAGCAGCCGGACAGGGGGCATAGAGACCCAGTACTTC. The chain employs TRBV5-1 and TRBJ2-5; 11 nucleotides align to TRBD1. Looked up from germline, CDR1 is SGHRS and CDR2 is YFSETQ. The CDR3 runs 14 residues. The J segment lost 4 bases and the V segment lost 4 bases, leaving 3 bases of the junction unmatched. The complete variable domain, with remaining parts taken from reference TRBV5-1 and TRBJ2-5, reads KAGVTQTPRYLIKTRGQQVTLSCSPISGHRSVSWYQQTPGQGLQFLFEYFSETQRNKGNFPGRFSGRQFSNSRSEMNVSTLELGDSALYLCASSRTGGIETQYFGPGTRLLVL.

The rearrangement uses TRBV4-1 and TRBJ1-5, with TRBD1 as a possible D gene (5 bases). Germline loops: CDR1 MGHRA, CDR2 YSYEKL. The CDR3 length is 15 residues. V lost 0 bases, J lost 5 bases, and 11 bases lay in between. The CDR3 here is CASSQDWTIDQPQHF. The DNA of the CDR3 is TGCGCCAGCAGCCAAGATTGGACAATCGATCAGCCCCAGCATTTT.

The chain has TRBV21-1 and TRBJ2-2; the table's TRBD1 call for D was not verified on the DNA. TRBV21-1 is an annotated pseudogene. The CDR3 covers 15 residues. Here the CDR3 DNA reads TGTGCCAGCAGCAGAGGACAGGGAGGGACCGGGGAGCTGTTTTTT. Translation gives CASSRGQGGTGELFF.

This chain connects TRBV7-9 to TRBJ2-7, with 8 bases lining up with TRBD2. Germline values: CDR1 SEHNR, CDR2 FQNEAQ (reference sequence). Trimming at V came to 2 bases and at J to 7 bases, leaving 7 bases not matched to a gene. The CDR3 is 14 residues long. The CDR3 reads CASSLPGLVQEQYF. CDR3 sequence (DNA): TGTGCCAGCAGCTTACCGGGACTAGTTCAAGAGCAGTACTTC.

The chain employs TRBV11-2 and TRBJ2-3, with 9 bases that match TRBD2. From germline, CDR1 is SGHAT and CDR2 FQNNGV. V lost 3 bases, J lost 0 bases, and 4 bases stayed unmatched. This CDR3 contains 16 residues. The CDR3, as DNA: TGTGCCAGCAGCTTCCCAGCGGGGGGCAGCACAGATACGCAGTATTTT. Residues: CASSFPAGGSTDTQYF. The variable domain in full, with the rest retrieved from reference TRBV11-2 and TRBJ2-3, is EAGVAQSPRYKIIEKRQSVAFWCNPISGHATLYWYQQILGQGPKLLIQFQNNGVVDDSQLPKDRFSAERLKGVDSTLKIQPAKLEDSAVYLCASSFPAGGSTDTQYFGPGTRLTVL.

This sequence joins TRBV7-8 and TRBJ2-6; maybe TRBD1 (6 bases). The V and J ends lost 5 bases and 1 base respectively, with 12 bases between them. The CDR3 loop spans 16 amino acids. Looked up from germline, CDR1 is SGHVS and CDR2 is FQNEAQ. DNA of the CDR3: TGTGCCAGCAGCCCCCTAGGGGGTTCTGGGGCCAACGTCCTGACTTTC. Its translation is CASSPLGGSGANVLTF.

V is TRBV19 and J is TRBJ1-2, with 7 nucleotides matching TRBD1. This CDR3 contains 15 residues. V gave up 7 bases and J gave up 4 bases; unmatched junction bases: 12. The germline CDR1 and CDR2 sequences are LNHDA and SQIVND (reference sequence). The CDR3 DNA follows: TGTGCCAGTACTCCGGGACAGACTCACGCCTATGGCTACACCTTC. It translates to CASTPGQTHAYGYTF.

This chain uses TRBV2 with TRBJ2-1; tentatively, D is TRBD2 (6 bases). The germline V and J ends were trimmed by 5 bases and 6 bases, with 11 bases remaining between them. This CDR3 region has 13 residues. Germline V CDR1 and CDR2: SNHLY, FYNNEI. CDR3 in DNA: TGTGCCAGCAGTTCGACTAGTTCCAATGAGCAGTTCTTC. Its translation: CASSSTSSNEQFF.

The J gene is TRBJ2-1, the V gene TRBV6-6, with 7 bases aligning to TRBD1. This CDR3 is built from 13 residues. CDR1 is MNHNY, CDR2 SVGAGI, per germline (reference sequence). J was trimmed by 4 bases and V by 11 bases; bases with no gene match: 8. This CDR3 is CAARDSRYNEQFF. DNA of the CDR3: TGTGCCGCCCGGGACAGCCGATACAATGAGCAGTTCTTC.

This clone was detected only once. The chain combines TRBV10-2 with TRBJ2-5, with D perhaps TRBD1 or TRBD2 (6 bases each). CDR1 and CDR2 (germline): WSHSY, SAAADI. The CDR3 length is 14 residues. V gave up 1 base and J gave up 5 bases, with 11 bases separating them. The CDR3 is CASSEWGARETQYF. CDR3 sequence (DNA): TGCGCCAGCAGTGAGTGGGGGGCCCGGGAGACCCAGTACTTC.

The rearrangement uses TRBV19 and TRBJ1-5; 7 bases map to TRBD1. J gave up 0 bases and V 7 bases, and 9 bases lay outside the gene matches. Germline lookup yields CDR1 LNHDA and CDR2 SQIVND (reference sequence). The CDR3 is 16 amino acids. The CDR3 region has the DNA TGTGCCAGTAACCGCTACAGGGGAAGTAGCAATCAGCCCCAGCATTTT. It translates to CASNRYRGSSNQPQHF.

The chain combines TRBV4-1 with TRBJ2-1; 9 bases are shared with TRBD1. V gave up 6 bases and J gave up 3 bases; unmatched junction bases: 6. The CDR3 is made up of 15 amino acids. Germline V gene data show CDR1 as MGHRA and CDR2 as YSYEKL. The CDR3 region is CASSQTGGNYNEQFF. CDR3 nucleotide sequence: TGCGCCAGCAGTCAGACAGGGGGGAACTACAATGAGCAGTTCTTC.

The V and J genes are TRBV19 and TRBJ1-2, with D possibly being TRBD1 (5 bases). CDR1 is LNHDA and CDR2 is SQIVND in the germline V gene (reference sequence). The CDR3 totals 16 residues. The V gene lost 4 bases and the J gene lost 6 bases, with 21 bases spanning the gap. This CDR3 reads CASSKTEGSGIHGYTF. CDR3 sequence (DNA): TGTGCCAGTAGTAAGACAGAGGGATCGGGGATTCATGGCTACACCTTC. The whole variable domain, filled in from reference TRBV19 and TRBJ1-2, reads DGGITQSPKYLFRKEGQNVTLSCEQNLNHDAMYWYRQDPGQGLRLIYYSQIVNDFQKGDIAEGYSVSREKKESFPLTVTSAQKNPTAFYLCASSKTEGSGIHGYTFGSGTRLTVV.

V gene TRBV19 combines with J gene TRBJ1-3, with D unresolved. CDR3 size: 11 residues. The V end was cut by 3 bases, the J end by 7 bases, with 4 bases between. From germline, CDR1 is LNHDA and CDR2 SQIVND (reference sequence). The CDR3 region has the DNA TGTGCCAGTAGTATTGGTAACACCATATATTTT. Amino acids: CASSIGNTIYF.